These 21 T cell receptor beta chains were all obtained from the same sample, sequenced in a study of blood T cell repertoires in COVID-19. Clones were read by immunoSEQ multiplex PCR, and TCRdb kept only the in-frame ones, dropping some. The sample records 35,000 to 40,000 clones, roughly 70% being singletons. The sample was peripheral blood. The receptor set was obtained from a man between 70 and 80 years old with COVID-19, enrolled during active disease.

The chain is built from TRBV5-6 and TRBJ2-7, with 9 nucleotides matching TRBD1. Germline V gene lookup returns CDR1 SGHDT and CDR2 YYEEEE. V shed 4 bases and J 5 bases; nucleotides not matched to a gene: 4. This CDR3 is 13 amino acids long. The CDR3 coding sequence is TGTGCCAGCAGCGGGGACAGGGTCGACGAGCAGTACTTC. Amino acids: CASSGDRVDEQYF.

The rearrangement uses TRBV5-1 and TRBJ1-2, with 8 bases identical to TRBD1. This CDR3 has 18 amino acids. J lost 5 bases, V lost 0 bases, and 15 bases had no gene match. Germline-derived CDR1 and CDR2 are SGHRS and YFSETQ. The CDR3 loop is CASSLVWQGASLLYGYTF. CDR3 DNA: TGCGCCAGCAGCTTGGTTTGGCAGGGGGCCTCGCTCTTATATGGCTACACCTTC.

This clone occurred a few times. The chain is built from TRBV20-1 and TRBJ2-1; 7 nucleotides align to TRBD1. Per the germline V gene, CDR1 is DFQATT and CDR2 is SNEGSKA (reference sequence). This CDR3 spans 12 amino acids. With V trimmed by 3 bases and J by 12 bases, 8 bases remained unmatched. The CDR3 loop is CSASEQGYVQFF. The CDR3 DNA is TGCAGTGCTAGTGAACAGGGGTATGTGCAGTTCTTC.

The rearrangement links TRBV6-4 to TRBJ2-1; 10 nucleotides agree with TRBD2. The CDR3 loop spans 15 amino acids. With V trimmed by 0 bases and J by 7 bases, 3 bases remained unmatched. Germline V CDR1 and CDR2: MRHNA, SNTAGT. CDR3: CASSDSSGGANEQFF. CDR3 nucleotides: TGTGCCAGCAGTGACTCAAGCGGGGGGGCGAATGAGCAGTTCTTC.

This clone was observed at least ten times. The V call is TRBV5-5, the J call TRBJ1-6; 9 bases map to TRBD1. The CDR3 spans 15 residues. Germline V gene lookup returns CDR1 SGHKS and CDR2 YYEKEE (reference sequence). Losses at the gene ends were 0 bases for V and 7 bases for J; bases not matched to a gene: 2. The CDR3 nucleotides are TGTGCCAGCAGCTTGGCCGGACAGGGGAATTCACCCCTCCACTTT. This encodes CASSLAGQGNSPLHF.

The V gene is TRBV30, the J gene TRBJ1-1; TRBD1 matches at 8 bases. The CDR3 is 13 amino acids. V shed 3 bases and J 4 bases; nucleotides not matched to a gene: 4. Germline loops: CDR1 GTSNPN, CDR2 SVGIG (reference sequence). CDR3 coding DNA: TGTGCCTGGAGAAAGACAGGGGCCACTGAAGCTTTCTTT. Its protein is CAWRKTGATEAFF.

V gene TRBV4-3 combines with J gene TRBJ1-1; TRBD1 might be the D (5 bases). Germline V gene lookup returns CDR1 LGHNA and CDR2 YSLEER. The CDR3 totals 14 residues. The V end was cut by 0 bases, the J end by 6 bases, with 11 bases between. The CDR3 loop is CASSQEPGSAEAFF. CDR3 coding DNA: TGCGCCAGCAGCCAAGAACCAGGGTCGGCTGAAGCTTTCTTT.

CDR3: CASSFLYEQYF. The DNA for the CDR3 is TGCGCCAGCAGCTTTCTATACGAGCAGTACTTC. The rearrangement links TRBV5-1 to TRBJ2-7, with D unclear. The V end lost 2 bases, the J end lost 4 bases, and 4 bases lay between the germline ends. Germline V gives CDR1 SGHRS, CDR2 YFSETQ. This CDR3 region has 11 residues.

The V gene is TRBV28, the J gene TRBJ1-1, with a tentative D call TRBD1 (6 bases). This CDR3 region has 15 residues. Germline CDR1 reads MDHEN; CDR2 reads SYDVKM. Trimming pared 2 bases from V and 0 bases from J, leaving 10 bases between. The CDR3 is CASSLPGQVNTEAFF. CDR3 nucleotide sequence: TGTGCCAGCAGTTTACCGGGACAAGTGAACACTGAAGCTTTCTTT.

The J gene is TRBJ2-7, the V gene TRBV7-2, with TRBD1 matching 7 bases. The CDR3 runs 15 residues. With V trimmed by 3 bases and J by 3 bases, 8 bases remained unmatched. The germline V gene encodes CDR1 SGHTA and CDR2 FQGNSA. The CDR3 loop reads CASSFRDRGYYEQYF. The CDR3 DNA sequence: TGTGCCAGCAGCTTCAGGGACAGAGGGTACTACGAGCAGTACTTC.

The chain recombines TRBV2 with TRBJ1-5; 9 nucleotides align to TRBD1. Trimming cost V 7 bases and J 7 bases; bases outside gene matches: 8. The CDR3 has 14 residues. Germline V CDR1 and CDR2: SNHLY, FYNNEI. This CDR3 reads CASNTGTGYQPQHF. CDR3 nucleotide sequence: TGTGCCAGCAACACCGGGACAGGGTACCAGCCCCAGCATTTT.

The CDR3 DNA is TGTGCCTGGAGGCCCGGGACATACCAGTCACCCCTCCACTTT. Translation: CAWRPGTYQSPLHF. The gene calls are TRBV30 and TRBJ1-6, with D perhaps TRBD1 (6 bases). This CDR3 is 14 amino acids long. CDR1 and CDR2 from the germline V gene are GTSNPN and SVGIG (reference sequence). Trimming left V 3 bases short and J 10 bases short, with 16 bases between.

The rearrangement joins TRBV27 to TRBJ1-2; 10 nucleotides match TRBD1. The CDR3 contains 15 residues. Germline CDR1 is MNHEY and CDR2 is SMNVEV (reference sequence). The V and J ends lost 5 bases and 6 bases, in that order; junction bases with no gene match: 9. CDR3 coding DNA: TGTGCCAGCAGTCCTCGACAGGGGGCGTTAAATGGCTACACCTTC. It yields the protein CASSPRQGALNGYTF.

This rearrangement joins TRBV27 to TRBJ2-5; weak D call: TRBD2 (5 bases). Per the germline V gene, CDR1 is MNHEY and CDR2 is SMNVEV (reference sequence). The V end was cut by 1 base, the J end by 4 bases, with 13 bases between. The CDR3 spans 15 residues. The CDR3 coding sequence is TGTGCCAGCAGTTTATTAGTGGGAGATGGAGAGACCCAGTACTTC. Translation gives CASSLLVGDGETQYF.

CDR3 protein: CASSSRDRASRGYTF. CDR3 sequence (DNA): TGTGCCAGCAGTTCCCGCGACAGGGCATCTCGTGGCTACACCTTC. The chain uses TRBV27 and TRBJ1-2, with 7 nucleotides matching TRBD1. Unmatched junction bases numbered 12, after V lost 4 bases and J lost 7 bases. From germline, CDR1 is MNHEY and CDR2 SMNVEV (reference sequence). CDR3 length equals 15 residues.

Written as DNA, the CDR3 is TGTGCCAGCTCACCAGTGACAGGGTTCACTGAAGCTTTCTTT. Protein product: CASSPVTGFTEAFF. The rearrangement uses TRBV18 and TRBJ1-1, with 7 nucleotides matching TRBD1. The CDR3 has 14 residues. The germline V gene encodes CDR1 KGHSH and CDR2 LQKENI. Trimming at V came to 2 bases and at J to 4 bases, leaving 4 bases not matched to a gene.

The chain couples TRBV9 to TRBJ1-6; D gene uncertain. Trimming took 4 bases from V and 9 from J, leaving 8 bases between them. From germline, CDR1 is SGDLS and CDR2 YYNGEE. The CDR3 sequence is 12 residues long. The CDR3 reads CASSPRFSPLHF. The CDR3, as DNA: TGTGCCAGCAGCCCCCGTTTTTCACCCCTCCACTTT.

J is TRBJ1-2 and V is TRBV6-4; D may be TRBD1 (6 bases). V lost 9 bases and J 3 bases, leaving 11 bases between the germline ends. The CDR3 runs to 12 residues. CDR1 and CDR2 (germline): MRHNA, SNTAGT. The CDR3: CARGHEHYGYTF. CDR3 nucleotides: TGTGCCAGGGGACACGAGCACTATGGCTACACCTTC.

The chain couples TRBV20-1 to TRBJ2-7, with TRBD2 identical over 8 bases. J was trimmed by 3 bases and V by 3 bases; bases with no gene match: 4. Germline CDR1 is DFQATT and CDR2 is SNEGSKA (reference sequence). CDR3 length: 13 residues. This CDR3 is CSASIGTSYEQYF. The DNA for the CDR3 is TGCAGTGCTAGTATCGGGACTAGCTACGAGCAGTACTTC.

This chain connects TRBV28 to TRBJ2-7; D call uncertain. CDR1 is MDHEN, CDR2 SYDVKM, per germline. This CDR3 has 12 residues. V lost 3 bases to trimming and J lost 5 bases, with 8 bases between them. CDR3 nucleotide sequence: TGTGCCAGCAGTTTCGCAGTTCACGAGCAGTACTTC. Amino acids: CASSFAVHEQYF.

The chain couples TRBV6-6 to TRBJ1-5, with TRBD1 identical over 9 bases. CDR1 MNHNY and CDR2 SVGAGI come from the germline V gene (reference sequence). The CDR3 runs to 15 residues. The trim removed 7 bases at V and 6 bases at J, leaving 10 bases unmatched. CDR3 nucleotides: TGTGCCAGCAATGGGGACAGGGTCACCCGTCAGCCCCAGCATTTT. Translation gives CASNGDRVTRQPQHF.